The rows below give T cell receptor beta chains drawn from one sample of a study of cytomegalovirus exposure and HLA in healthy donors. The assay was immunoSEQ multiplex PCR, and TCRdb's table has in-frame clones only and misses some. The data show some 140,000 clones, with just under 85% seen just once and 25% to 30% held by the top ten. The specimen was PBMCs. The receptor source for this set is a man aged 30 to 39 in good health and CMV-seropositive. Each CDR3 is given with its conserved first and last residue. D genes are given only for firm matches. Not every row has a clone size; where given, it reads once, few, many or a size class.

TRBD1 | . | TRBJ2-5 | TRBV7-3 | CASSLTKDRVETQYF | TGTGCCAGCAGCTTAACGAAGGACAGGGTAGAGACCCAGTACTTC
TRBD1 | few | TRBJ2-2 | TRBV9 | CASSPTGAFSGELFF | TGTGCCAGCAGCCCAACAGGGGCCTTTAGCGGGGAGCTGTTTTTT
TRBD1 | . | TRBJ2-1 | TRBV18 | CASSPRGQGYNEQFF | TGTGCCAGCTCACCGCGGGGACAGGGATACAATGAGCAGTTCTTC
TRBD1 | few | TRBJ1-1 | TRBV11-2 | CASSRGTGTTLNTEAFF | TGTGCCAGCAGCCGTGGGACAGGGACTACCTTGAACACTGAAGCTTTCTTT
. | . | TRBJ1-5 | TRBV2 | CASSDGRNSNQPQHF | TGTGCCAGCAGTGACGGGAGAAATAGCAATCAGCCCCAGCATTTT
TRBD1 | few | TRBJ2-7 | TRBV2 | CASSDGQAYEQYF | TGTGCCAGCAGTGATGGACAGGCCTACGAGCAGTACTTC
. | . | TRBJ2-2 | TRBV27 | CASSYRGHRGAGELFF | TGTGCCAGCAGTTACCGGGGGCACCGGGGGGCCGGGGAGCTGTTTTTT
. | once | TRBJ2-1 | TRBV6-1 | CASTDGRLGYNEQFF | TGTGCCAGCACCGATGGGAGACTAGGCTACAATGAGCAGTTCTTC
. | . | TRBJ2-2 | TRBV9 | CASSVGDLPTGELFF | TGTGCCAGCAGCGTAGGGGACTTACCCACCGGGGAGCTGTTTTTT
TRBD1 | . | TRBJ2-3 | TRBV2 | CASSGWDRGLPPKYTDTQYF | TGTGCCAGCAGTGGATGGGACAGGGGACTACCTCCAAAGTACACAGATACGCAGTATTTT
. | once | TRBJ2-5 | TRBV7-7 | CASSPWVGQQETQYF | TGTGCCAGCAGCCCTTGGGTGGGCCAGCAAGAGACCCAGTACTTC
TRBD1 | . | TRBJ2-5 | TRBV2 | CASSPTGQGKETQYF | TGTGCCAGCAGTCCTACGGGACAGGGAAAAGAGACCCAGTACTTC
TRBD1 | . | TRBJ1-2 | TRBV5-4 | CASSLDQGAVYGYTF | TGTGCCAGCAGCTTGGATCAGGGGGCCGTTTATGGCTACACCTTC
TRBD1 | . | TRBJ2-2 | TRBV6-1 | CASSGQGTGELFF | TGTGCCAGCAGTGGACAGGGTACCGGGGAGCTGTTTTTT
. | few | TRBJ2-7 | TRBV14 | CASSQEGRGWSYEQYF | TGTGCCAGCAGCCAAGAGGGTCGGGGGTGGTCCTACGAGCAGTACTTC
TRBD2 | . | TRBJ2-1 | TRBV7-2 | CASSSWTSGIIGNEQFF | TGTGCCAGCAGTTCATGGACTAGCGGGATTATAGGCAATGAGCAGTTCTTC
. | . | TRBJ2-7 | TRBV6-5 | CASSYSGQGSYEQYF | TGTGCCAGCAGTTACTCGGGGCAGGGGTCCTACGAGCAGTACTTC
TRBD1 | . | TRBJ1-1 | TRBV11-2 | CASGRGPAFF | TGTGCCAGCGGCAGGGGGCCGGCTTTCTTT
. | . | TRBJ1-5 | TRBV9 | CASSVEGLDQPQHF | TGTGCCAGCAGCGTAGAGGGGTTGGATCAGCCCCAGCATTTT
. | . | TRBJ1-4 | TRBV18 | CASSPPGAETNEKLFF | TGTGCCAGCTCACCACCGGGGGCCGAAACTAATGAAAAACTGTTTTTT
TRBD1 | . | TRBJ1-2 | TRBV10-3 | CAISTPGQANYGYTF | TGTGCCATCAGTACCCCGGGACAGGCGAACTATGGCTACACCTTC
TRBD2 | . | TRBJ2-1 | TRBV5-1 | CASSLRGLVINEQFF | TGCGCCAGCAGCTTGCGTGGACTAGTAATAAATGAGCAGTTCTTC